This T cell receptor beta chain appears in the sequencing data of a study of blood T cell repertoires in COVID-19. Study context: Sites in the United States, Italy and Spain provided acute and convalescent COVID-19 samples.

CDR1 is MDHEN, CDR2 SYDVKM, per germline. The V end was cut by 3 bases, the J end by 9 bases, with 17 bases between. CDR3 length equals 15 residues. Sequencing was performed with immunoSEQ multiplex PCR; in TCRdb, only in-frame clones are kept and a portion is missing. The data hold around 310,000 clones, with nearly 90% observed a single time. Participants, about 18 to 90 years old, spanned around 25 US areas. Cohorts were assigned according to the clinical history that participants reported. This chain joins TRBV28 and TRBJ2-2, with D possibly matching TRBD2 (6 bases). The sequence derives from a woman in her thirties who had recovered from COVID-19. Sequencing used PBMCs or T cells enriched from blood (not recorded which). CDR3 region: CASSFLAGRGRELFF. The CDR3 DNA follows: TGTGCCAGCAGTTTCCTAGCCGGGCGGGGTAGGGAGCTGTTTTTT.